This TCR beta chain was recovered during a study of human T cells and chemical hapten exposure (dated by TCRdb to about 2021). A note on the overall study: For sensitization, 2% DPC in acetone was applied to a roughly 2 cm by roughly 2 cm area of upper inner arm skin. The patient cohort, mostly female, included alopecia areata with under or over 50% scalp involvement, alopecia totalis and alopecia universalis. Blood samples were taken from patients before sensitization (week 0) and then at 2, 6 and about 24 weeks after DPC sensitization. Approximately 28 alopecia patients provided blood for TCR sequencing at one to four time points (pre-sensitization, 2, 6 and 24 weeks). Peripheral blood TCR repertoire changes were tracked in vivo in alopecia patients during primary and secondary sensitization to the hapten diphenylcyclopropenone (DPC). Patients additionally received weekly therapeutic DPC doses to the scalp throughout the roughly 25-week study period. Patch testing was performed on the upper back with Finn chambers containing 0.01% DPC, and the patch tests were scored after 6 days according to International Contact Dermatitis Research Group standards. The libraries were sequenced as a pool, and the TCR yield per sample differed mostly because of small variations in library volumes within the pool.

CDR1 DFQATT and CDR2 SNEGSKA were looked up in the germline V gene (reference sequence). V and J lose 6 bases and 3 bases, and a span of 14 bases separates them. From cysteine to phenylalanine, the CDR3 is 13 amino acids long. Kept here is only the CDR3 DNA, which spans 39 bases and is read in frame from base 1. This clonotype was recorded at least ten times. The antigen it binds to is not known. Within one base of it there is no much larger clone, and no base qualities were kept. The investigation overall reported the following: Compared with pre-sensitization or healthy control sets, expanded TCRs formed significantly more large CDR3 similarity clusters, which is consistent with antigen-driven responses. Alopecia, a presumed autoimmune disease, was present in all patients, so the immune response of the patients might differ from that of healthy individuals. Repeated subsampling changed both the strength of the expansion versus patch-test correlation and the threshold at which that correlation became significant. Patch test score was positively correlated with the number of PT1 expanded TCRs, with significance at thresholds 8, 16 and 32 but not at 4. The number of TCRs above 1 in 1000 frequency did not change with DPC sensitization; there was no evidence of global repertoire structure alterations.

Sample time point, as interpreted from the label and publication: patch test 1, 2 weeks after DPC sensitization. The label giving this sample's treatment or condition can be read as: therapeutic diphenylcyclopropenone sensitization with weekly scalp DPC. At each patch-test visit, blood was drawn before the patch test was applied. Patients were eligible if aged 18 to 70, diagnosed with alopecia and judged suitable for DPC therapy, and pregnant patients were excluded. Total RNA was extracted from unfractionated whole blood collected in Tempus Blood RNA tubes. Library construction relied on RACE. Sequenced on a NextSeq 500. During library preparation, unique molecular identifiers were attached to individual cDNA molecules so that TCRs could be counted in a quantitative, reproducible way. Each blood RNA sample was used to sequence both TCR alpha and TCR beta chains. As for the authors' bioinformatics: Samples had a median of roughly 87,000 TCRs, with a range from 23,224 to 690,600. The Decombinator software suite was used to annotate the V, J and CDR3 of the TCR reads. Every sample was subsampled to the same number of TCRs (28,000) for the PS versus PT1 abundance plots. Expanded TCRs were defined as absent before sensitization and observed at least eight times at the 2-week time point. The public reads were reanalyzed by TCRdb: fastp trimming at Q25, MiXCR alignment, in-frame beta chains only. Here each entry gathers all rows of one CDR3 protein and keeps the most common genes and DNA. TCRdb assigned the V and J calls; the authors' analysis was not used. The sample table contains about 49,000 distinct CDR3 sequences; only one count was recorded for about 10% of them. Of the sample, 4.5% falls within the top ten clones.

The source was whole blood, collected in connection with sensitization to the hapten diphenylcyclopropenone (DPC). The rearranged chain carries TRBV20-1 and TRBJ1-2, with the D gene not confidently named. This TCR derives from a woman aged 50 to 60 with alopecia areata. Some clones in this sample may be carry-over from other donors' samples. The CDR3 corresponds to CSAPRYGDYGYTF. The nucleotides are TGCAGTGCCCCTCGTTATGGCGACTATGGCTACACCTTC.